Described below is a single T cell receptor (beta chain) sequence and its context. What it binds is unknown. Germline values: CDR1 LNHDA, CDR2 SQIVND (reference sequence). Trimming stripped 6 bases from V and 7 bases from J, with 12 bases between. The CDR3 is made up of 13 amino acids. This sample stems from a study of cytomegalovirus exposure and HLA in healthy donors. Study observations and caveats: Several of the most significant clusters were apparently associated with common viral pathogens in a later analysis. A cluster of highly shared sequence variants was likely a sequencing artifact. In a later analysis, approximately 18,000 TCR beta sequences were associated with HLA alleles at 0.05 false discovery rate.

PCR involved 60 Vbeta and 13 Jbeta primers. Assay used: immunoSEQ multiplex PCR; TCRdb lists only in-frame clones, some missing. The data show fewer than 200,000 clones, approximately 80% seen once. The receptor's source is a woman aged 50 to 60 in good health and CMV-seronegative. V is TRBV19 and J is TRBJ1-4; maybe TRBD1 (5 bases). The sample consisted of PBMCs. CDR3 protein: CASRQVQSEKLFF. The CDR3 nucleotides read TGTGCCAGTAGACAGGTTCAAAGTGAAAAACTGTTTTTT.